The present entry profiles one TCR beta chain with its context. It lacks a known antigen. Per-base quality was not reported, and no clone a single base away is much larger than it. RNA was extracted with the RNeasy kit and 0.5 to 1 ug was reverse transcribed using random hexamers. The immunoSEQ multiplex PCR assay, covering 54 Vbeta and 13 Jbeta segments, was used to amplify TCR beta CDR3 regions. PCR amplification bias was corrected by using a synthetic template baseline for primer optimization and computational correction. As for the original processing: Reads were assigned to V, D and J genes according to IMGT and analyzed in immunoSEQ Analyzer, with only productive sequences retained. Clonality was calculated as one minus the Shannon entropy normalized by log2 of the number of productive unique sequences. For each patient and control, public and private clones were evaluated within the 100 most prevalent clones. Clones were defined as Susac-specific if absent from the healthy and MS cohorts, from around 1,100 published viral clones and from other ImmuneACCESS disease sequences. The public sequencing data were trimmed at Q25 with fastp and processed into clonotypes with MiXCR by TCRdb, which kept only in-frame beta chains. Rows matching on CDR3 protein sequence are summarized as one entry with the most common DNA and genes. The authors' filters were not applied to this entry. For this sample the table gives roughly 130,000 distinct CDR3 sequences, of which about 95% were detected only once. The ten largest clones capture more than 0.09% of the sample.

These data come from a study of CD8 T cells in Susac syndrome (dated 2019 in TCRdb). About the investigation overall: Whether CD8+ T cell activation and differentiation in Susac syndrome was antigen driven was tested using repertoire sequencing.

High-throughput TCR beta sequencing profiled peripheral blood CD8+ and CD4+ T cells from healthy donors, Susac syndrome patients and multiple sclerosis patients. Healthy donors were included as age- and sex-matched controls. Bulk CD8+ and CD4+ T cells were purified magnetically by negative isolation, whereas CD8+ TEMRA cells were enriched by FACS. Blood was collected in EDTA tubes and processed within 24 hours, with PBMCs isolated through density gradient centrifugation. PBMCs destined for TCR sequencing were cryopreserved in liquid nitrogen and later thawed in a 37 °C water bath. The sorted or isolated CD4+, CD8+ and CD8+ TEMRA cells reached a purity of at least 90%. Overall results and qualifications from the work: The TCR sequencing and HLA analysis was acknowledged to have included a relatively small number of individuals.

V lost 1 base and J lost 0 bases; the stretch between them is 9 bases long. The cysteine opens and the phenylalanine closes a CDR3 of 15 amino acids. Of the read, only the CDR3 DNA is kept; its 45 bases are in frame from base 1. From the germline V gene (reference sequence), CDR1 is SEHNR and CDR2 is FQNEAQ. The sequence was obtained from a human donor in good health. The sample comprised CD4+ T cells from PBMCs. In this chain, TRBV7-9 is recombined with TRBJ1-1, with the identity of the D gene unclear. In nucleotide form, the sequence is TGTGCCAGCAGCTTAGGCGTCAAAATGAACACTGAAGCTTTCTTT. It translates as CASSLGVKMNTEAFF. The full variable domain, with segments outside the CDR3 supplied by the reference TRBV7-9 and TRBJ1-1 proteins, appears as DTGVSQNPRHKITKRGQNVTFRCDPISEHNRLYWYRQTLGQGPEFLTYFQNEAQLEKSRLLSDRFSAERPKGSFSTLEIQRTEQGDSAMYLCASSLGVKMNTEAFFGQGTRLTVV.